The clone carrying this T cell receptor (beta chain) was detected many times. This sample was taken from a study of T-cell reconstitution after alpha-beta-depleted transplantation in children. Unique molecular identifiers tagged the TCRbeta library. TCRdb re-analysed the PCR reads in MiXCR, keeping a single row per CDR3 protein. The sample lists over 200,000 distinct CDR3 sequences, around 9.6% occurring once. Deletions cut 4 bases from V and 0 bases from J, with 10 bases between. Germline-derived CDR1 and CDR2 are SGHRS and YFSETQ. The CDR3 is made up of 14 amino acids. The clonotype originates from a human donor who donated a stem cell graft to a child with acute lymphoblastic leukemia. The sample consisted of PBMCs from the stem cell graft donor, taken from the stem cell graft. The V gene is TRBV5-1, the J gene TRBJ1-1; D may be TRBD1 (5 bases). The CDR3 DNA is TGCGCCAGCAGCGGGGGATTCATGAACACTGAAGCTTTCTTT. As protein: CASSGGFMNTEAFF. Looking up the rest from reference TRBV5-1 and TRBJ1-1 gives the full variable domain: KAGVTQTPRYLIKTRGQQVTLSCSPISGHRSVSWYQQTPGQGLQFLFEYFSETQRNKGNFPGRFSGRQFSNSRSEMNVSTLELGDSALYLCASSGGFMNTEAFFGQGTRLTVV.